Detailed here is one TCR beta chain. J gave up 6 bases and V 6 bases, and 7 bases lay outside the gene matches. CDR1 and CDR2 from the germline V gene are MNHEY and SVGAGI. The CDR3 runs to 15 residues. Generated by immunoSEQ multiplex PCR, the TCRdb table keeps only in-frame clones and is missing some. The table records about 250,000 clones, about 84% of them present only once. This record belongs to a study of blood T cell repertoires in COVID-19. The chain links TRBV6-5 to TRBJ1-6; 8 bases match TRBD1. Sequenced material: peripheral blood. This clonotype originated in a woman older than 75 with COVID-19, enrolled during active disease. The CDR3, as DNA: TGTGCCAGCAGGGATGGACAGGGTTTTAATTCACCCCTCCACTTT. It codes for CASRDGQGFNSPLHF.